This TCR beta chain was recovered during a study of T cells after somatic rescue of genetic block. The protocol was immunoSEQ multiplex PCR, while the TCRdb copy is restricted to in-frame clones and leaves out a portion. The data hold 55,000 to 75,000 clones, with about 90% observed a single time. The CDR3 is 15 residues long. Deletions cut 7 bases from V and 0 bases from J, with 15 bases between. CDR1 and CDR2 from the germline V gene are LNHDA and SQIVND (reference sequence). The receptor's source is a man aged 35-49 years. This chain connects TRBV19 to TRBJ1-1, with D unresolved. What was sequenced was peripheral blood mononuclear cells (PBMCs). The CDR3 spells CASIDGQLMNTEAFF. In DNA, the CDR3 is TGTGCCAGTATAGACGGCCAGTTAATGAACACTGAAGCTTTCTTT.